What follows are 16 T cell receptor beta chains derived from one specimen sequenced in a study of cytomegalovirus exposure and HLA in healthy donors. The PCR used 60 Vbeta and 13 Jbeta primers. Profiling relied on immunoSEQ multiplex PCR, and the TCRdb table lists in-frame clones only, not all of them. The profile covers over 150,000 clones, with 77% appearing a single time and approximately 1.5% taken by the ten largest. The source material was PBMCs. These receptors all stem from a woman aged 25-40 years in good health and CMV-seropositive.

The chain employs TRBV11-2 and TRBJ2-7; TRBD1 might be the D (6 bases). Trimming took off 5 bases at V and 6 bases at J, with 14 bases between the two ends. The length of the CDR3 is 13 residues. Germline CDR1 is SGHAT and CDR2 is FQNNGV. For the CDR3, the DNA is TGTGCCAGCAGCGGTGACAGGATGAGCGAGCAGTACTTC. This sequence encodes CASSGDRMSEQYF.

DNA of the CDR3: TGTGCCAGCAGTGCCACAGGGCGGGTTATGAACACTGAAGCTTTCTTT. This sequence encodes CASSATGRVMNTEAFF. The rearrangement joins TRBV6-1 to TRBJ1-1; D possibly corresponds to TRBD1 (6 bases). CDR1 and CDR2 from the germline V gene are MNHNS and SASEGT. CDR3 length: 16 residues. V was clipped by 4 bases and J by 0 bases, with 15 bases between them.

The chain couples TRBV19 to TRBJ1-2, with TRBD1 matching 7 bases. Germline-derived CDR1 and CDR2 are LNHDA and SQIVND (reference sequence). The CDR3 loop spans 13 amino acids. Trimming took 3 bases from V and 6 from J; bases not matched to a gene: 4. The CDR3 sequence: CASSIGTADGYTF. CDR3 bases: TGTGCCAGTAGTATCGGGACAGCAGATGGCTACACCTTC.

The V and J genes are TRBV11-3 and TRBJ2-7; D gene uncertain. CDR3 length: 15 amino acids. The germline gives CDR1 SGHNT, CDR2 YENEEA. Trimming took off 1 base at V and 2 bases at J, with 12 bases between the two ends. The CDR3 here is CASSLGQVRTYEQYF. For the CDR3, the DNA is TGTGCCAGCAGCTTAGGGCAGGTCCGAACCTACGAGCAGTACTTC.

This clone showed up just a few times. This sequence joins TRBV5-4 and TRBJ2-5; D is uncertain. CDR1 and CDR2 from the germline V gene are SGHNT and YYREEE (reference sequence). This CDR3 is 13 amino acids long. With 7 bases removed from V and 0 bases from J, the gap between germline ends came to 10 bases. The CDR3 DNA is TGTGCCAGCGGAGTGGAGAACCAAGAGACCCAGTACTTC. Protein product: CASGVENQETQYF.

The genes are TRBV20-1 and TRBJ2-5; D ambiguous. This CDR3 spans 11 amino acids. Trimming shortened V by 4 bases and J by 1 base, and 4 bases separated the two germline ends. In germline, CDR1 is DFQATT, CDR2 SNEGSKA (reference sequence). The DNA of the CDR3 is TGCAGTGCTACGAGCCAAGAGACCCAGTACTTC. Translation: CSATSQETQYF.

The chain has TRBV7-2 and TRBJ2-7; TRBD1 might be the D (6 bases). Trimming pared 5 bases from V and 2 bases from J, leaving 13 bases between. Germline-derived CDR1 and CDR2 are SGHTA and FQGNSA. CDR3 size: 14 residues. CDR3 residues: CASSRIGQTYEQYF. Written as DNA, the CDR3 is TGTGCCAGCAGCCGTATTGGACAGACCTACGAGCAGTACTTC. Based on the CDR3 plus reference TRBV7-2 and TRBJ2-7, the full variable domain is GAGVSQSPSNKVTEKGKDVELRCDPISGHTALYWYRQSLGQGLEFLIYFQGNSAPDKSGLPSDRFSAERTGGSVSTLTIQRTQQEDSAVYLCASSRIGQTYEQYFGPGTRLTVT.

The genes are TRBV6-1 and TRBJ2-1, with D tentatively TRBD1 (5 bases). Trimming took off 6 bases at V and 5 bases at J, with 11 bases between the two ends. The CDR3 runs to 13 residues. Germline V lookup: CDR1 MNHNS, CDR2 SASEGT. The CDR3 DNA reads TGTGCCAGCAGCTACCCCAGGGACAATGAGCAGTTCTTC. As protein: CASSYPRDNEQFF.

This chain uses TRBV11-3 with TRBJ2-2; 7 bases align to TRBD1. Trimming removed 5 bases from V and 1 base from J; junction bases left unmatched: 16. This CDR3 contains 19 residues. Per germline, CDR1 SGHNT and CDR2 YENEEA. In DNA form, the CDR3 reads TGTGCCAGCAGCCTCCTAGGGGATCCGGGACAGATGAACACCGGGGAGCTGTTTTTT. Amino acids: CASSLLGDPGQMNTGELFF.

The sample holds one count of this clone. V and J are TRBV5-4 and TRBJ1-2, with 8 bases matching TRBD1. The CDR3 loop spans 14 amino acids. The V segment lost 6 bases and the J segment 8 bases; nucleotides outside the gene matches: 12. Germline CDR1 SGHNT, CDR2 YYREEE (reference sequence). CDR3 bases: TGTGCCAGCAAACTACAGGGGGTGGTCCGGGGCTACACCTTC. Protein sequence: CASKLQGVVRGYTF. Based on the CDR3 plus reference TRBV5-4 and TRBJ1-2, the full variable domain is ETGVTQSPTHLIKTRGQQVTLRCSSQSGHNTVSWYQQALGQGPQFIFQYYREEENGRGNFPPRFSGLQFPNYSSELNVNALELDDSALYLCASKLQGVVRGYTFGSGTRLTVV.

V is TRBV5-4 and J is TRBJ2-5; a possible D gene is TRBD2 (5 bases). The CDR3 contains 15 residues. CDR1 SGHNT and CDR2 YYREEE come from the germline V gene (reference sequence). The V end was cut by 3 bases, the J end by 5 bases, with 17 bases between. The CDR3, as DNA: TGTGCCAGCAGCTCGGTGGGAGTGCCCGGCGAGACCCAGTACTTC. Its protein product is CASSSVGVPGETQYF.

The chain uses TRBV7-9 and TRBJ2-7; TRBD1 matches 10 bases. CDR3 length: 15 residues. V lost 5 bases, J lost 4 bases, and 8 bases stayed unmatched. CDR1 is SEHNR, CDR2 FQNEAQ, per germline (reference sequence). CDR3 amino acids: CASSLRTGGIYEQYF. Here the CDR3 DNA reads TGTGCCAGCAGCCTCCGGACAGGGGGGATATACGAGCAGTACTTC.

Here the CDR3 reads CASSVEDYNEQFF. In DNA, the CDR3 is TGTGCCAGCAGTGTGGAGGATTACAATGAGCAGTTCTTC. This chain connects TRBV6-4 to TRBJ2-1; weak D call: TRBD2 (5 bases). Germline CDR1 is MRHNA and CDR2 is SNTAGT. The ends were cut back, 4 bases at V and 4 bases at J, with 8 bases in the middle. The CDR3 consists of 13 residues.

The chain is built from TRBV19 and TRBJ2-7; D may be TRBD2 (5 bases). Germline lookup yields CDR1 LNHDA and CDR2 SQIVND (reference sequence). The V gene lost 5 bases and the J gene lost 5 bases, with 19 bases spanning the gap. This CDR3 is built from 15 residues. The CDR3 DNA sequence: TGTGCCAGTAGTCCACTAAGGGCGGGTTTGGACGAGCAGTACTTC. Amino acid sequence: CASSPLRAGLDEQYF.

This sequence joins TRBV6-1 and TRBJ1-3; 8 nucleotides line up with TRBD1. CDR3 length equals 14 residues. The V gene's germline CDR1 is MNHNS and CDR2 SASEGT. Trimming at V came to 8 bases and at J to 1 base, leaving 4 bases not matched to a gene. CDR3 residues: CASSRTGSGNTIYF. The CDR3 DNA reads TGTGCCAGCTCCAGGACAGGGTCTGGAAACACCATATATTTT.

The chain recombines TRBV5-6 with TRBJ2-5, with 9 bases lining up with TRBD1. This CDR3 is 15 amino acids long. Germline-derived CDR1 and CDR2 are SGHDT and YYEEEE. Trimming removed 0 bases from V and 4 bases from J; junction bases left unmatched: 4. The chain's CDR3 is CASSLEGTGPETQYF. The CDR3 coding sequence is TGTGCCAGCAGCTTGGAAGGGACAGGGCCAGAGACCCAGTACTTC. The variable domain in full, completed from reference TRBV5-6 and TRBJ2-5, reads DAGVTQSPTHLIKTRGQQVTLRCSPKSGHDTVSWYQQALGQGPQFIFQYYEEEERQRGNFPDRFSGHQFPNYSSELNVNALLLGDSALYLCASSLEGTGPETQYFGPGTRLLVL.